The 21 T cell receptor beta chains given below trace back to one sample, sequenced in a study of blood T cell repertoires in COVID-19. Generated by immunoSEQ multiplex PCR, the TCRdb table keeps only in-frame clones and is missing some. This table has 150,000 to 200,000 clones, about nine tenths appearing once. What was sequenced was peripheral blood. The receptors here all came from an older woman with COVID-19, enrolled during active disease.

The V and J genes are TRBV28 and TRBJ1-2; 7 bases fit TRBD1. Losses at the gene ends were 5 bases for V and 0 bases for J; bases not matched to a gene: 6. The CDR3 totals 15 residues. Germline CDR1 MDHEN, CDR2 SYDVKM. CDR3 amino acids: CASSATGDTNYGYTF. The CDR3 coding sequence is TGTGCCAGCAGTGCCACAGGGGATACTAACTATGGCTACACCTTC.

V gene TRBV3-1 (or the pseudogene TRBV3-2) combines with J gene TRBJ2-7; 11 nucleotides agree with TRBD2. The J segment lost 6 bases and the V segment lost 1 base, leaving 5 bases of the junction unmatched. CDR1 is LGHDT, CDR2 YNNKEL, per germline (reference sequence). This CDR3 region has 15 residues. The CDR3 spells CASSQVAGGPGEQYF. DNA of the CDR3: TGTGCCAGCAGCCAAGTAGCGGGAGGGCCTGGCGAGCAGTACTTC.

This chain joins TRBV5-4 and TRBJ2-3; weak D call: TRBD1 (7 bases). V was shortened by 0 bases and J by 0 bases, with 17 bases between the two germline ends. The CDR3 sequence is 18 residues long. Germline lookup yields CDR1 SGHNT and CDR2 YYREEE (reference sequence). As DNA, the CDR3 is TGTGCCAGCAGCTTGGCTCCCCTGACAGGGACTAGCACAGATACGCAGTATTTT. Residues: CASSLAPLTGTSTDTQYF.

The chain combines TRBV5-1 with TRBJ1-3; D remains unclear. This CDR3 has 15 residues. Trimming left V 0 bases short and J 3 bases short, with 10 bases between. Germline V CDR1 and CDR2: SGHRS, YFSETQ. CDR3 bases: TGCGCCAGCAGCTTGGAGGGAGTGGATGGAAACACCATATATTTT. This codes for CASSLEGVDGNTIYF.

The genes are TRBV7-9 and TRBJ2-7; D is perhaps TRBD1 (5 bases). The V end lost 1 base, the J end lost 5 bases, and 12 bases lay between the germline ends. The CDR3 extends over 14 amino acids. Germline V gene data show CDR1 as SEHNR and CDR2 as FQNEAQ (reference sequence). The CDR3 bases are TGTGCCAGCAGCTTAGGTAAGGGGTTGGACGAGCAGTACTTC. Its translation is CASSLGKGLDEQYF.

The chain employs TRBV7-9 and TRBJ1-1, with D perhaps matching TRBD1 (6 bases). This CDR3 has 14 residues. Trimming removed 3 bases at V and 0 bases at J, with 8 bases between. Looked up from germline, CDR1 is SEHNR and CDR2 is FQNEAQ (reference sequence). The CDR3 region has the DNA TGTGCCAGCAGCTTGGGGGCTCTGAACACTGAAGCTTTCTTT. The encoded protein is CASSLGALNTEAFF.

CDR3 amino acids: CASPNGPRTEAFF. The DNA for the CDR3 is TGCGCCAGTCCAAACGGTCCCCGGACTGAAGCTTTCTTT. The rearrangement joins TRBV10-1 to TRBJ1-1; the D is unclear. Germline loops: CDR1 WNHNN, CDR2 SYGVQD (reference sequence). V was pared by 9 bases and J by 5 bases, with 16 bases between. This CDR3 contains 13 residues.

This clone was seen a single time. The genes are TRBV11-2 and TRBJ1-4; 9 bases align to TRBD1. The junction had 3 bases not matched to a gene; V was cut back by 4 bases and J by 6 bases. Germline CDR1 SGHAT, CDR2 FQNNGV. This CDR3 has 14 amino acids. The CDR3 is CASSSGQGYEKLFF. For the CDR3, the DNA is TGTGCCAGCAGCTCGGGACAGGGCTATGAAAAACTGTTTTTT.

The chain links TRBV5-1 to TRBJ2-5; 8 nucleotides line up with TRBD1. The CDR3 sequence is 13 residues long. Unmatched junction bases numbered 6, after V lost 7 bases and J lost 4 bases. Germline loops: CDR1 SGHRS, CDR2 YFSETQ. The CDR3 DNA sequence: TGCGCCAGCGTGACAGGGGAAGGAGAGACCCAGTACTTC. This translates into CASVTGEGETQYF.

J is TRBJ1-2 and V is TRBV4-1; maybe TRBD1 (6 bases). Germline V gene sequence: CDR1 MGHRA, CDR2 YSYEKL. This CDR3 is built from 13 residues. Between the trimmed V and J ends, which lost 4 bases and 3 bases, there was a span of 9 bases. The CDR3 protein is CASSPRTDYGYTF. The CDR3 DNA reads as TGCGCCAGCAGCCCACGGACAGACTATGGCTACACCTTC.

The rearrangement uses TRBV19 and TRBJ1-4; weak D call: TRBD1 (5 bases). The CDR3 runs 15 residues. Between the trimmed V and J ends, which lost 4 bases and 0 bases, there was a span of 9 bases. In germline, CDR1 is LNHDA, CDR2 SQIVND (reference sequence). The chain's CDR3 is CASSNRHSTNEKLFF. The CDR3 nucleotides read TGTGCCAGTAGTAACAGGCATTCAACTAATGAAAAACTGTTTTTT.

The chain links TRBV7-2 to TRBJ2-7; 11 bases align to TRBD2. V trimming: 3 bases; J trimming: 3 bases; junction bases outside the gene matches: 4. CDR1 and CDR2 (germline): SGHTA, FQGNSA. The CDR3 totals 15 residues. The CDR3 DNA reads as TGTGCCAGCAGCTTGGCTAGCGGGAGGATCTACGAGCAGTACTTC. This translates into CASSLASGRIYEQYF.

The chain combines TRBV7-9 with TRBJ2-7; 8 positions agree with TRBD1. Looked up from germline, CDR1 is SEHNR and CDR2 is FQNEAQ (reference sequence). Trimming at V came to 3 bases and at J to 4 bases, leaving 5 bases not matched to a gene. The CDR3 consists of 14 residues. The CDR3 spells CASSFRDRNYEQYF. CDR3 bases: TGTGCCAGCAGCTTCAGGGACAGGAATTACGAGCAGTACTTC.

The rearrangement links TRBV6-2 or TRBV6-3 to TRBJ1-2; TRBD1 might be the D (5 bases). The CDR3 consists of 15 residues. Trimming took off 4 bases at V and 4 bases at J, with 16 bases between the two ends. Germline V lookup: CDR1 MNHEY, CDR2 SVGEGT. The CDR3 sequence is CASSSAGLGGYGYTF. The DNA of the CDR3 is TGTGCCAGCAGTTCAGCAGGGTTAGGTGGCTATGGCTACACCTTC.

The V call is TRBV3-1 (or the pseudogene TRBV3-2), the J call TRBJ1-5; unclear D gene. Germline V gene sequence: CDR1 LGHDT, CDR2 YNNKEL (reference sequence). Trimming took off 5 bases at V and 5 bases at J, with 10 bases between the two ends. This CDR3 spans 13 amino acids. The CDR3 DNA sequence: TGTGCCAGCAGCTACGCTAAACATCAGCCCCAGCATTTT. Residues: CASSYAKHQPQHF.

The chain has TRBV2 and TRBJ2-1, with D possibly matching TRBD2 (6 bases). V was clipped by 5 bases and J by 1 base, with 12 bases between them. The CDR3 is made up of 15 amino acids. Germline V gene data show CDR1 as SNHLY and CDR2 as FYNNEI. Here the CDR3 reads CASSPRDSSYNEQFF. In DNA, the CDR3 is TGTGCCAGCAGTCCTCGGGACTCTTCCTACAATGAGCAGTTCTTC.

The J gene is TRBJ1-1, the V gene TRBV6-1, with D maybe TRBD1 (6 bases). Between the trimmed V and J ends, which lost 2 bases and 2 bases, there was a span of 12 bases. CDR1 MNHNS and CDR2 SASEGT come from the germline V gene. The CDR3 runs to 15 residues. In DNA, the CDR3 is TGTGCCAGCAGTGAAAGGAGGACAGAAAACACTGAAGCTTTCTTT. The encoded protein is CASSERRTENTEAFF.

The chain recombines TRBV7-2 with TRBJ2-7; 9 positions match TRBD2. There are 14 residues in the CDR3. The J segment lost 4 bases and the V segment lost 3 bases, leaving 4 bases of the junction unmatched. Germline V CDR1 and CDR2: SGHTA, FQGNSA. CDR3 region: CASSFTSGPYEQYF. The CDR3 nucleotides are TGTGCCAGCAGCTTTACTAGCGGGCCGTACGAGCAGTACTTC.

CDR3 sequence: CASRVRQGDNQPQHF. The CDR3 region has the DNA TGTGCCAGCCGCGTAAGACAGGGGGACAATCAGCCCCAGCATTTT. The chain joins TRBV6-5 to TRBJ1-5; TRBD1 aligns across 9 bases. J lost 3 bases, V lost 8 bases, and 8 bases had no gene match. Germline V gene data show CDR1 as MNHEY and CDR2 as SVGAGI. CDR3 length: 15 residues.

This chain links TRBV29-1 with TRBJ1-1; no firm D call. Deletions cut 6 bases from V and 1 base from J, with 6 bases between. The germline CDR1 and CDR2 sequences are SQVTM and ANQGSEA. The CDR3 totals 11 residues. CDR3 loop: CSVSWNTEAFF. CDR3 in DNA: TGCAGCGTGAGCTGGAACACTGAAGCTTTCTTT.

The genes are TRBV7-6 and TRBJ1-1; 7 nucleotides line up with TRBD1. J lost 4 bases, V lost 3 bases, and 14 bases had no gene match. The CDR3 runs to 17 residues. Looked up from germline, CDR1 is SGHVS and CDR2 is FNYEAQ. In nucleotides, the CDR3 is TGTGCCAGCAGCTTGACAGGGTCGGGCATGGGTGGCACTGAAGCTTTCTTT. Translated, it gives CASSLTGSGMGGTEAFF.